The 20 T cell receptor beta chains reported below all come from one sample, sequenced in a study of blood T cell repertoires in COVID-19. Produced via immunoSEQ multiplex PCR; TCRdb's table is partial and in-frame only. The sample has around 470,000 clones, 89% seen once. Sequences were obtained from peripheral blood. These TCRs come from a man in his late teens or twenties with COVID-19, enrolled during active disease.

The V call is TRBV27, the J call TRBJ2-2; a weak D match, TRBD2 (6 bases). Deletions cut 1 base from V and 0 bases from J, with 9 bases between. The length of the CDR3 is 16 residues. In germline, CDR1 is MNHEY, CDR2 SMNVEV (reference sequence). The CDR3 sequence: CASSLYSGANTGELFF. Written as DNA, the CDR3 is TGTGCCAGCAGTTTATATTCGGGGGCGAACACCGGGGAGCTGTTTTTT.

This chain joins TRBV7-9 and TRBJ2-2, with 12 bases identical to TRBD2. Trimming at V came to 3 bases and at J to 3 bases, leaving 2 bases not matched to a gene. Germline V gene lookup returns CDR1 SEHNR and CDR2 FQNEAQ (reference sequence). CDR3 length: 16 amino acids. The CDR3 loop is CASSLGLAGDTGELFF. CDR3 sequence (DNA): TGTGCCAGCAGCTTGGGACTAGCGGGCGACACCGGGGAGCTGTTTTTT.

The chain uses TRBV9 and TRBJ1-2; tentative D call: TRBD1 (6 bases). Deletions cut 0 bases from V and 1 base from J, with 13 bases between. The CDR3 extends over 16 amino acids. Per the germline V gene, CDR1 is SGDLS and CDR2 is YYNGEE. CDR3 sequence (DNA): TGTGCCAGCAGCGTAGGAGGGACAAGGTTTAACTATGGCTACACCTTC. This encodes CASSVGGTRFNYGYTF. Full variable domain (remainder filled in from reference TRBV9 and TRBJ1-2): DSGVTQTPKHLITATGQRVTLRCSPRSGDLSVYWYQQSLDQGLQFLIQYYNGEERAKGNILERFSAQQFPDLHSELNLSSLELGDSALYFCASSVGGTRFNYGYTFGSGTRLTVV.

CDR3 sequence: CATSDTQGDSSYNEQFF. The CDR3 DNA reads as TGTGCCACCAGTGATACGCAGGGGGATAGCTCCTACAATGAGCAGTTCTTC. The chain recombines TRBV24-1 with TRBJ2-1, with 7 positions matching TRBD1. CDR1 is KGHDR and CDR2 is SFDVKD in the germline V gene. The V and J ends lost 3 bases and 0 bases, in that order; junction bases with no gene match: 7. The CDR3 has 17 residues.

This chain uses TRBV4-1 with TRBJ1-4; D is ambiguous. This CDR3 is built from 17 residues. The germline V gene has CDR1 MGHRA and CDR2 YSYEKL. Trimming shortened V by 0 bases and J by 0 bases, and 11 bases separated the two germline ends. CDR3 DNA sequence: TGCGCCAGCAGCCAAGATCCCCAGGCCGCAACTAATGAAAAACTGTTTTTT. It is translated as CASSQDPQAATNEKLFF.

CDR3 DNA sequence: TGCGCCAGCGTCGTGCATCTTGAGTACGAGCAGTACTTC. This codes for CASVVHLEYEQYF. V usage is TRBV10-1 and J usage is TRBJ2-7; no definite D call. This CDR3 spans 13 amino acids. Germline CDR1 WNHNN, CDR2 SYGVQD (reference sequence). V lost 8 bases and J lost 4, with 15 bases in between.

This chain connects TRBV6-5 to TRBJ1-1, with 7 bases matching TRBD1. V was pared by 6 bases and J by 7 bases, with 8 bases of the junction left unmatched. Germline V gene data show CDR1 as MNHEY and CDR2 as SVGAGI. The CDR3 is 13 amino acids. CDR3 in DNA: TGTGCCAGCAGACGGGACAGACCTTATGAAGCTTTCTTT. It encodes CASRRDRPYEAFF.

This clone was observed a single time. The chain couples TRBV27 to TRBJ2-7; 9 bases match TRBD1. V shed 2 bases and J 6 bases; nucleotides not matched to a gene: 14. This CDR3 region has 17 residues. The germline V gene encodes CDR1 MNHEY and CDR2 SMNVEV (reference sequence). As DNA, the CDR3 is TGTGCCAGCAGTTTAGTAGGGGAGACAGGGGGTGCGGCCGAGCAGTACTTC. It codes for CASSLVGETGGAAEQYF.

The rearrangement joins TRBV3-1 (or the pseudogene TRBV3-2) to TRBJ1-2, with TRBD1 identical over 9 bases. Germline V gives CDR1 LGHDT, CDR2 YNNKEL (reference sequence). The CDR3 covers 13 residues. Trimming cost V 6 bases and J 8 bases; bases outside gene matches: 7. DNA of the CDR3: TGTGCCAGCAGGGGCGACAGGGGGACAGGCTACACCTTC. Amino acids: CASRGDRGTGYTF.

V usage is TRBV19 and J usage is TRBJ2-6; D is unresolved. The CDR3 totals 16 residues. Germline V gives CDR1 LNHDA, CDR2 SQIVND (reference sequence). The V and J ends lost 5 bases and 4 bases respectively, with 15 bases between them. CDR3 bases: TGTGCCAGTAGTTATGGCCTCTTATCCGGGGCCAACGTCCTGACTTTC. Translation: CASSYGLLSGANVLTF.

The chain links TRBV19 to TRBJ2-7; TRBD2 is a possible D gene (6 bases). This CDR3 contains 15 residues. The ends were cut back, 2 bases at V and 4 bases at J, with 15 bases in the middle. Germline V gene sequence: CDR1 LNHDA, CDR2 SQIVND (reference sequence). The CDR3 region has the DNA TGTGCCAGTAGTATAAGGTCGGAGGGGCGGTACGAGCAGTACTTC. This sequence encodes CASSIRSEGRYEQYF. The variable domain in full, with the rest retrieved from reference TRBV19 and TRBJ2-7, is DGGITQSPKYLFRKEGQNVTLSCEQNLNHDAMYWYRQDPGQGLRLIYYSQIVNDFQKGDIAEGYSVSREKKESFPLTVTSAQKNPTAFYLCASSIRSEGRYEQYFGPGTRLTVT.

The DNA for the CDR3 is TGTGCCAGCAGGTTAGATCCTCTCGCGACATATGGCTACACCTTC. The encoded protein is CASRLDPLATYGYTF. The V gene is TRBV6-5, the J gene TRBJ1-2; D unresolved. There are 15 residues in the CDR3. V was cut by 6 bases and J by 5 bases, with 19 bases left in between. CDR1 and CDR2 (germline): MNHEY, SVGAGI.

The chain is built from TRBV19 and TRBJ1-2; D uncertain. Trimming left V 4 bases short and J 6 bases short, with 21 bases between. The CDR3 contains 16 residues. Per germline, CDR1 LNHDA and CDR2 SQIVND (reference sequence). Here the CDR3 reads CASSSVTARFVDGYTF. CDR3 sequence (DNA): TGTGCCAGTAGTAGTGTCACGGCGAGGTTTGTTGATGGCTACACCTTC.

This rearrangement joins TRBV5-4 to TRBJ2-3, with 7 bases that match TRBD2. The trim removed 3 bases at V and 6 bases at J, leaving 16 bases unmatched. The germline CDR1 and CDR2 sequences are SGHNT and YYREEE (reference sequence). The CDR3 spans 17 residues. The CDR3 coding sequence is TGTGCCAGCAGCTCCCCGCGCCGGGACTACCTCCCCGATACGCAGTATTTT. Residues: CASSSPRRDYLPDTQYF.

The chain couples TRBV3-1 (or the pseudogene TRBV3-2) to TRBJ1-2; D remains ambiguous. Germline V gives CDR1 LGHDT, CDR2 YNNKEL (reference sequence). Trimming left V 6 bases short and J 6 bases short, with 14 bases between. This CDR3 comprises 13 residues. The CDR3 spells CASRPDMQNGYTF. In DNA, the CDR3 is TGTGCCAGCAGACCCGACATGCAGAATGGCTACACCTTC.

Note on this clone: The junction differs from germline at one of its ends, possibly a read error. The chain employs TRBV12-3 or TRBV12-4 and TRBJ1-1; 8 bases are a match to TRBD1. This CDR3 is 12 amino acids long. CDR3 protein: CASSDRGSVWIF. DNA of the CDR3: TGTGCCAGCAGCGACAGGGGTAGTGTGTGGATCTTT.

V and J are TRBV23-1 and TRBJ2-7, with unresolved D. TRBV23-1 is an ORF for which the function is uncertain. Trimming stripped 8 bases from V and 2 bases from J, with 13 bases between. The CDR3 totals 13 residues. DNA of the CDR3: TGCGCCAGCGGCTCTCAGGAAGCCTACGAGCAGTACTTC. This sequence encodes CASGSQEAYEQYF.

V is TRBV2 and J is TRBJ2-3; 7 nucleotides agree with TRBD1. This CDR3 has 15 amino acids. Looked up from germline, CDR1 is SNHLY and CDR2 is FYNNEI. V shed 7 bases, J shed 0 bases, and the junction held 7 bases outside the gene matches. This CDR3 is CASTPTGLSTDTQYF. The CDR3 nucleotides read TGTGCCAGCACCCCGACAGGGTTAAGCACAGATACGCAGTATTTT.

V usage is TRBV5-1 and J usage is TRBJ2-1; 8 bases fit TRBD2. The germline CDR1 and CDR2 sequences are SGHRS and YFSETQ. The CDR3 extends over 14 amino acids. With V trimmed by 6 bases and J by 3 bases, 5 bases remained unmatched. The CDR3 is CASNLLADYNEQFF. As DNA, the CDR3 is TGCGCCAGCAACCTACTAGCGGACTACAATGAGCAGTTCTTC.

This chain links TRBV6-6 with TRBJ1-1; TRBD1 might be the D (5 bases). This CDR3 is built from 11 residues. CDR1 is MNHNY, CDR2 SVGAGI, per germline (reference sequence). The V end lost 8 bases, the J end lost 3 bases, and 7 bases lay between the germline ends. The CDR3 is CASRRDTEAFF. The CDR3 DNA reads TGTGCCAGCCGCAGGGACACTGAAGCTTTCTTT.